This T cell receptor (beta chain) originates from a study of T-cell reconstitution after alpha-beta-depleted transplantation in children. Unique molecular identifiers were incorporated into the prepared TCRbeta library. TCRdb called the PCR reads again in MiXCR, with one record for every CDR3 protein. The data show 210,000 or so distinct CDR3 sequences, approximately 9% seen once. This clonotype was seen a few times. The V gene's germline CDR1 is KGHDR and CDR2 SFDVKD. The trim removed 2 bases at V and 2 bases at J, leaving 5 bases unmatched. There are 16 residues in the CDR3. This TCR derives from a human donor who donated a stem cell graft to a child with acute lymphoblastic leukemia. The sequencing used PBMCs from the stem cell graft donor, collected from the stem cell graft. The rearrangement links TRBV24-1 to TRBJ2-5, with TRBD2 identical over 9 bases. The CDR3 DNA sequence: TGTGCCACCAGTGATTGGGCTAGCGGGGATCAAGAGACCCAGTACTTC. This codes for CATSDWASGDQETQYF.